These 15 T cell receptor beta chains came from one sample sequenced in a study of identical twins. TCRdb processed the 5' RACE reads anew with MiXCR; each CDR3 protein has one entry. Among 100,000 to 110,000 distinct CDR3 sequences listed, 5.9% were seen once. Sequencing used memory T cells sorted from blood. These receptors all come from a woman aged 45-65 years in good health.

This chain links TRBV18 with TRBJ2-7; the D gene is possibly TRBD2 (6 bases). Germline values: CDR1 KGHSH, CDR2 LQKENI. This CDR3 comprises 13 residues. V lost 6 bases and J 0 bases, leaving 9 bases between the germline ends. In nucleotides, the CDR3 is TGTGCCAGCTCGCGGGACTCCTCCTACGAGCAGTACTTC. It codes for CASSRDSSYEQYF.

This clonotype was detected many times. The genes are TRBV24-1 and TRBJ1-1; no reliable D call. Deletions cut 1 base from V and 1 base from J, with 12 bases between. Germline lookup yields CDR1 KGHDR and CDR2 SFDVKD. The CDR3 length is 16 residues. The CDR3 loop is CATSDFPGVSNTEAFF. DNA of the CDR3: TGTGCCACCAGTGATTTCCCTGGAGTGTCGAACACTGAAGCTTTCTTT.

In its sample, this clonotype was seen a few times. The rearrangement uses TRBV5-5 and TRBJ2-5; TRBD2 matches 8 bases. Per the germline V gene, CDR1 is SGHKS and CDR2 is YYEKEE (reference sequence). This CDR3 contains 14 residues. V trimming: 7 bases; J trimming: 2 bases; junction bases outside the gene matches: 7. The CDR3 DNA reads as TGTGCCAGCGGAGCGGGAGTGTTACAAGAGACCCAGTACTTC. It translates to CASGAGVLQETQYF. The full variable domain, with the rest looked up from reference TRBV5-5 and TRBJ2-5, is DAGVTQSPTHLIKTRGQQVTLRCSPISGHKSVSWYQQVLGQGPQFIFQYYEKEERGRGNFPDRFSARQFPNYSSELNVNALLLGDSALYLCASGAGVLQETQYFGPGTRLLVL.

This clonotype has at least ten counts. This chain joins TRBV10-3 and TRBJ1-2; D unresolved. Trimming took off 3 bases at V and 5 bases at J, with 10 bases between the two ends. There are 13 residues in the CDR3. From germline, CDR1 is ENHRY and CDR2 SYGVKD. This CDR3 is CAISESRGYGYTF. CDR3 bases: TGTGCCATCAGTGAATCCCGGGGATATGGCTACACCTTC.

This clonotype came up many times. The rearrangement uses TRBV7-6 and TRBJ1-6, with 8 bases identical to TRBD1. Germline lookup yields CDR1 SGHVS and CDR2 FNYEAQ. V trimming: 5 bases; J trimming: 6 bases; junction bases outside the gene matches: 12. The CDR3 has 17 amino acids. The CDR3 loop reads CASSPSRGRISNSPLHF. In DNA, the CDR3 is TGTGCCAGCAGCCCGAGCAGGGGGCGAATAAGTAATTCACCCCTCCACTTT.

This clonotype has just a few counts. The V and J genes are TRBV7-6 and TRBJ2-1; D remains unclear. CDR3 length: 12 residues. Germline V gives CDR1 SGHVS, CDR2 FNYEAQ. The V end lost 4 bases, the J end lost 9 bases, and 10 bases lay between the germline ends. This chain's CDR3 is CASSSRLGEQFF. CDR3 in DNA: TGTGCCAGCAGCTCCCGTCTCGGTGAGCAGTTCTTC.

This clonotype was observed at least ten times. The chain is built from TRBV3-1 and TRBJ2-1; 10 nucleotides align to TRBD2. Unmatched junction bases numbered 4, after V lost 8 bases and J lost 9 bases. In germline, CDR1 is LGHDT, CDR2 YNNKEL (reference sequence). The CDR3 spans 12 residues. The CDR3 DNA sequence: TGTGCCAGCTCGGAGCGGGAGGGTGAGCAGTTCTTC. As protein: CASSEREGEQFF.

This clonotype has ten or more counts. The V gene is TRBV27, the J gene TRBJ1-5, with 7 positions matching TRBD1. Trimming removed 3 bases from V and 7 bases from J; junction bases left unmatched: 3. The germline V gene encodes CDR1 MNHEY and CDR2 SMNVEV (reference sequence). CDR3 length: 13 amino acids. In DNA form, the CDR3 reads TGTGCCAGCAGTTTGGTCAGGGGGCAGCCCCAGCATTTT. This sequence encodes CASSLVRGQPQHF.

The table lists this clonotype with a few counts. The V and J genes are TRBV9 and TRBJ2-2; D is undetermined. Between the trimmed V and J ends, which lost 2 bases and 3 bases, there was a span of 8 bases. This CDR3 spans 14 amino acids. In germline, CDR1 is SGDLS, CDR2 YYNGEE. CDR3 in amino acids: CASSVTTDTGELFF. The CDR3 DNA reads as TGTGCCAGCAGCGTGACCACTGACACCGGGGAGCTGTTTTTT.

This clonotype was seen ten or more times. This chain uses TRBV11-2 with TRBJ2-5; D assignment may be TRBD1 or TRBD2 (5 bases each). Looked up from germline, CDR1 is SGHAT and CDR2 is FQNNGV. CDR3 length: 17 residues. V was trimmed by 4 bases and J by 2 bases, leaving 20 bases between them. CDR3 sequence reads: CASSSDRLGGWQETQYF. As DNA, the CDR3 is TGTGCCAGCAGCTCCGACCGACTTGGGGGTTGGCAAGAGACCCAGTACTTC.

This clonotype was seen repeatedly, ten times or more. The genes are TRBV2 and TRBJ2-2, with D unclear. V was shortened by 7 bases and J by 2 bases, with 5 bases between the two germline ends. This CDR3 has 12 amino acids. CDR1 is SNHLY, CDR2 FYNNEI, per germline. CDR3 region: CASTVNTGELFF. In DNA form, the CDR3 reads TGTGCCAGCACCGTTAACACCGGGGAGCTGTTTTTT.

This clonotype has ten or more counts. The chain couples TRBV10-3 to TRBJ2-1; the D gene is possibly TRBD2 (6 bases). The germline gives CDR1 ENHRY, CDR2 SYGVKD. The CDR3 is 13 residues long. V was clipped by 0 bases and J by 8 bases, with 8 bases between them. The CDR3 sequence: CAISESSGHEQFF. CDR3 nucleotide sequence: TGTGCCATCAGTGAGTCTAGCGGCCATGAGCAGTTCTTC.

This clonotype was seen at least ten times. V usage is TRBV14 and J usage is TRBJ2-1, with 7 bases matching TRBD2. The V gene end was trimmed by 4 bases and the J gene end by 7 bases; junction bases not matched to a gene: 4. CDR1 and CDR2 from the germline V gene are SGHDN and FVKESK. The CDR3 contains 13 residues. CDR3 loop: CASSRDYANEQFF. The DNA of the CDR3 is TGTGCCAGCAGCCGGGACTATGCAAATGAGCAGTTCTTC.

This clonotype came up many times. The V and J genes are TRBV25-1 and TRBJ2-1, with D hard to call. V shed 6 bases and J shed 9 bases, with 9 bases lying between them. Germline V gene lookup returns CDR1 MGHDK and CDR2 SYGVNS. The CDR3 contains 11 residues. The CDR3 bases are TGTGCCAGCAGGCTAGGGCCTGAGCAGTTCTTC. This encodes CASRLGPEQFF. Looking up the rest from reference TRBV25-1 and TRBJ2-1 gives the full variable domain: EADIYQTPRYLVIGTGKKITLECSQTMGHDKMYWYQQDPGMELHLIHYSYGVNSTEKGDLSSESTVSRIRTEHFPLTLESARPSHTSQYLCASRLGPEQFFGPGTRLTVL.

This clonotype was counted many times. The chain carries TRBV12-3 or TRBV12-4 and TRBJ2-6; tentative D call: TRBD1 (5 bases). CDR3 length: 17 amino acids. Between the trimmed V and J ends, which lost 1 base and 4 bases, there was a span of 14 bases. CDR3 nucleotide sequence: TGTGCCAGCAGTTTAGGGAGCAGGGCGCGGGGGGCCAACGTCCTGACTTTC. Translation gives CASSLGSRARGANVLTF.